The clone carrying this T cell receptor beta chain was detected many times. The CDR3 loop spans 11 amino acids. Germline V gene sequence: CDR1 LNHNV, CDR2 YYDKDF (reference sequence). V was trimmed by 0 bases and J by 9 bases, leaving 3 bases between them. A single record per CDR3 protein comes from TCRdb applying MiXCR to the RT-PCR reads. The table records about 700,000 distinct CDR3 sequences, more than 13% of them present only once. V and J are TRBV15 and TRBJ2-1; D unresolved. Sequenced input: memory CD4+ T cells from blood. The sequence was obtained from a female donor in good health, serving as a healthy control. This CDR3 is CATSRDIEQFF. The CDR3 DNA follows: TGTGCCACCAGCAGAGATATTGAGCAGTTCTTC.